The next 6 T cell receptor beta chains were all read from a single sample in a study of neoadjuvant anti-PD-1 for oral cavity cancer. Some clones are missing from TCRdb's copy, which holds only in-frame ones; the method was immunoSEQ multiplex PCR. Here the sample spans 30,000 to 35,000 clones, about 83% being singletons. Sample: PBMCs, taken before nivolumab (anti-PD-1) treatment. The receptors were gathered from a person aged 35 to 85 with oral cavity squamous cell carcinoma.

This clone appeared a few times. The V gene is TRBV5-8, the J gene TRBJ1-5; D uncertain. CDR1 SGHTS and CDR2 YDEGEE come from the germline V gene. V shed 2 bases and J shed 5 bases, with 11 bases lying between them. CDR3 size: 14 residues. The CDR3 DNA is TGTGCCAGCAGCTTCTCGATGAGGGATCAGCCCCAGCATTTT. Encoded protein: CASSFSMRDQPQHF.

Written as DNA, the CDR3 is TGTGCCAGCAGCGTAGGGGGTAGCGGGCCAACCTCCTACGAGCAGTACTTC. Translation gives CASSVGGSGPTSYEQYF. The rearrangement uses TRBV9 and TRBJ2-7; 7 bases agree with TRBD2. CDR1 SGDLS and CDR2 YYNGEE come from the germline V gene. J was trimmed by 0 bases and V by 0 bases; bases with no gene match: 9. The CDR3 spans 17 residues. Full variable domain (outside the CDR3, taken from reference TRBV9 and TRBJ2-7): DSGVTQTPKHLITATGQRVTLRCSPRSGDLSVYWYQQSLDQGLQFLIQYYNGEERAKGNILERFSAQQFPDLHSELNLSSLELGDSALYFCASSVGGSGPTSYEQYFGPGTRLTVT.

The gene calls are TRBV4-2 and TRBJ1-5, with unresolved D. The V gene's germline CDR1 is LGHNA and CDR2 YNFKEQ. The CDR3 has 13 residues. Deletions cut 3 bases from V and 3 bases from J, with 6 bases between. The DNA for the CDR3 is TGTGCCAGCAGCCATGACACCAATCAGCCCCAGCATTTT. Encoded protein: CASSHDTNQPQHF.

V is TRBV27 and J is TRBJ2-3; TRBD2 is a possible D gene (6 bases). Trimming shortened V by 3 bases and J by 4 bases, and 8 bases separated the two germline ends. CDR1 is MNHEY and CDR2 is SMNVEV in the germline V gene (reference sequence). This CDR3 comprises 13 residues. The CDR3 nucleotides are TGTGCCAGCAGTTTCGGACTACCAGATACGCAGTATTTT. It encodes CASSFGLPDTQYF.

CDR3 residues: CASSSDRFYGYTF. CDR3 DNA sequence: TGTGCCAGCAGCTCGGACAGGTTCTATGGCTACACCTTC. This chain uses TRBV5-6 with TRBJ1-2; 7 positions agree with TRBD1. In germline, CDR1 is SGHDT, CDR2 YYEEEE. This CDR3 is 13 amino acids long. V lost 3 bases to trimming and J lost 4 bases; unmatched junction nucleotides: 3. The entire variable domain, with the rest obtained from reference TRBV5-6 and TRBJ1-2, is as follows: DAGVTQSPTHLIKTRGQQVTLRCSPKSGHDTVSWYQQALGQGPQFIFQYYEEEERQRGNFPDRFSGHQFPNYSSELNVNALLLGDSALYLCASSSDRFYGYTFGSGTRLTVV.

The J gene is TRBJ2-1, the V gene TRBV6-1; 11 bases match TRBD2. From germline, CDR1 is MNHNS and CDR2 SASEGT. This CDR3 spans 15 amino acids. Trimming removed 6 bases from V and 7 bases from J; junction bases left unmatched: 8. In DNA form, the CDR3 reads TGTGCCAGCAGCTTACTAGCGGGGGCCGGGAATGAGCAGTTCTTC. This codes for CASSLLAGAGNEQFF.